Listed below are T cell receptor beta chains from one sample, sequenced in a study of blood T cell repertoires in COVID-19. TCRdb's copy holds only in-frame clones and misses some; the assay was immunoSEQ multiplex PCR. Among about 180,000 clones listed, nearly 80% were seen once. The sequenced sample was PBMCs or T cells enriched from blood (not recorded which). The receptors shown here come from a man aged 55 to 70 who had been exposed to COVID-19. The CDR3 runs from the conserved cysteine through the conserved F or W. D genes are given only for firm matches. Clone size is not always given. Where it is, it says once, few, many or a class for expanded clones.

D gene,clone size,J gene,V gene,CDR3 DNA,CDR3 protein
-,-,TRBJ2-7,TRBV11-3,TGTGCCAGCAGCTTCGGGGGGCGCAGACCGAGCTCCTACGAGCAGTACTTC,CASSFGGRRPSSYEQYF
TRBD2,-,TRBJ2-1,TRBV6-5,TGTGCCAGCAGGGGGACTAGCAATGAGCAGTTCTTC,CASRGTSNEQFF
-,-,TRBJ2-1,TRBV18,TGTGCCAGCTCACCACCGGTCGACAGCCAACTCTACAATGAGCAGTTCTTC,CASSPPVDSQLYNEQFF
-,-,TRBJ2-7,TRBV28,TGTGCCAGGCCAAGGGGCTACGAGCAGTACTTC,CARPRGYEQYF
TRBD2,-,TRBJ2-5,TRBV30,TGTGCCTGGAGCCGAACCCCAGGACTAGCGAGTATCAAGACCCAGTACTTC,CAWSRTPGLASIKTQYF
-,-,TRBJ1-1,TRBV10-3,TGTGCCATCAACCTCGATCAGGGCGCTGAAGCTTTCTTT,CAINLDQGAEAFF
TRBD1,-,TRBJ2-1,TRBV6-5,TGTGCCAGCAGCCAAGGACAGGGGGTGTTCTTC,CASSQGQGVFF
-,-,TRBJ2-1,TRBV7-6,TGTGCCAGCAGCTCCTCGCAGGAGGGGAATGAGCAGTTCTTC,CASSSSQEGNEQFF
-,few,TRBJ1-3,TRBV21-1,TGTGCCAGCAGCCCAGGGGTTGAGCGCTCTGGAAACACCATATATTTT,CASSPGVERSGNTIYF
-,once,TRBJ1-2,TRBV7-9,TGTGCCAGCAGCTTAGGGGGCGCTGACTATGGCTACACCTTC,CASSLGGADYGYTF
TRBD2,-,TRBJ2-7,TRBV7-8,TGTGCCAGCAGCTTATTAGCGGGAGGGCAAGGGGAGCAGTACTTC,CASSLLAGGQGEQYF
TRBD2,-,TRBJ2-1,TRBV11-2,TGTGCCAGCAGCTTTGGGGGACTAGCGGACTACAATGAGCAGTTCTTC,CASSFGGLADYNEQFF
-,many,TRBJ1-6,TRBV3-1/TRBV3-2,TGTGCCAGCAGCCCGCGGGAGGTGGGACACCATAATTCACCCCTCCACTTT,CASSPREVGHHNSPLHF
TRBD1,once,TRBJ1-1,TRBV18,TGTGCCAGCTCACCACTGGACAGGGTTGCTGAAGCTTTCTTT,CASSPLDRVAEAFF
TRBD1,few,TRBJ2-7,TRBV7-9,TGTGCCAGCAGCTTGTTTCTTGGGACAGGCTCCGAGCAGTACTTC,CASSLFLGTGSEQYF
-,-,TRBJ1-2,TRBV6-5,TGTGCCAGCACTTCCCTAGCGACGGCACGAAGCTACACCTTC,CASTSLATARSYTF
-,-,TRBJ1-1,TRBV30,TGTGCCTGGAGTGTATGGGGGACTGAGAACACTGAAGCTTTCTTT,CAWSVWGTENTEAFF
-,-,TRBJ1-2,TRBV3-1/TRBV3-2,TGTGCCAGCAGCAAAGTCCAGGGAATCGGTCCTTATGGCTACACCTTC,CASSKVQGIGPYGYTF
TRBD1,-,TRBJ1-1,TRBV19,TGTGCCAGTACACCGGGACAGGGACGGTTAGCTTTCTTT,CASTPGQGRLAFF
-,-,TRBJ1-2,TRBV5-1,TGCGCCAGCAGCTTGGCCAGCGGGACGCCGAATGGCTACACCTTC,CASSLASGTPNGYTF
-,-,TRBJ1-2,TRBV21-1,TGTGCCAGCAGCAAAGAGAAGGACAGATACTATGGCTACACCTTC,CASSKEKDRYYGYTF
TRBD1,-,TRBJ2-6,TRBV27,TGTGCCAGCAGTTTCCAGGGGGCAGGGGCCAACGTCCTGACTTTC,CASSFQGAGANVLTF
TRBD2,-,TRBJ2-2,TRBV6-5,TGTGCCAGCATGAAACTAGCGGGAGGTTACGGGGAGCTGTTTTTT,CASMKLAGGYGELFF
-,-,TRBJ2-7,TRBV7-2,TGTGCCAGCAGCTTAGGGCTAGCTACCGAGCAGTACTTC,CASSLGLATEQYF
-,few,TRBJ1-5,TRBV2,TGTGCCAGCAGGACAGGAGCCGTCAATCAGCCCCAGCATTTT,CASRTGAVNQPQHF
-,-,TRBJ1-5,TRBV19,TGTGCCAGTAGTATACGGGGCAGCGGGATCGGCAATCAGCCCCAGCATTTT,CASSIRGSGIGNQPQHF
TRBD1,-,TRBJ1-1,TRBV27,TGTGCCAGCAGCCCCCTGGGCCAGGGGGGAATGAACACTGAAGCTTTCTTT,CASSPLGQGGMNTEAFF
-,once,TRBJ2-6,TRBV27,TGTGCCAGCGGGAAGTTGGGGCGTGGGGCCAACGTCCTGACTTTC,CASGKLGRGANVLTF
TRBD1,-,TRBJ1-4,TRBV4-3,TGCGCCAGCAGCCAAGCAGCCAGGGGGGTAGGCAATGAAAAACTGTTTTTT,CASSQAARGVGNEKLFF
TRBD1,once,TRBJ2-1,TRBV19,TGTGCCAGTACCCCAGGGGGCGCCTACAATGAGCAGTTCTTC,CASTPGGAYNEQFF
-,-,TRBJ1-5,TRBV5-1,TGCGCCAGCAGCTTGGATACCGCGGGTAGCAATCAGCCCCAGCATTTT,CASSLDTAGSNQPQHF
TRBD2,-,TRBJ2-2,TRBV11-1,TGTGCCAGCAGCTCGGGACTAGCGGTTAACACCGGGGAGCTGTTTTTT,CASSSGLAVNTGELFF
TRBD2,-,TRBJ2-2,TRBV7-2,TGTGCCAGCAGCACGAAGCTAGCGGGAGTCGGGGAGCTGTTTTTT,CASSTKLAGVGELFF
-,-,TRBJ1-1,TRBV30,TGTGCCTGGAGTTTCTGGCAGGCCGGGGGGTTTGCTTTCTTT,CAWSFWQAGGFAFF
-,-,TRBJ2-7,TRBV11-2,TGTGCCAGCAGCTTCGCTCAGGGCGGCATAAGCACCTACGAGCAGTACTTC,CASSFAQGGISTYEQYF
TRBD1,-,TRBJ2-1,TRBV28,TGTGCCACGCATGGGACAGGGGGCGCCTACAATGAGCAGTTCTTC,CATHGTGGAYNEQFF
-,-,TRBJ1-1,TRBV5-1,TGCGCCAGCAGCTTATGGGAGGGGTGGACTGAAGCTTTCTTT,CASSLWEGWTEAFF
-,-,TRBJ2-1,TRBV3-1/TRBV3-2,TGTGCCAGCAGCCAAGATCAACAGTACAATGAGCAGTTCTTC,CASSQDQQYNEQFF
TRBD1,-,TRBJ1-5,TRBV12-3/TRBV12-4,TGTGCCAGCAGTTTTGAGGACAGGGTTCGGCATTTT,CASSFEDRVRHF
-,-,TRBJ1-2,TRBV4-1,TGCGCCAGCAGCCAAGTAACCCGGGACAACTACTTCTATGGCTACACCTTC,CASSQVTRDNYFYGYTF
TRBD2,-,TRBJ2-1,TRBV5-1,TGCGCCAGCAGCCTTGGACTAGCGGGAGGGCTTTCGAATGAGCAGTTCTTC,CASSLGLAGGLSNEQFF
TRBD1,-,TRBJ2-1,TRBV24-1,TGTGCCACCAGTGATAGACAGGGGGTGAATGAGCAGTTCTTC,CATSDRQGVNEQFF
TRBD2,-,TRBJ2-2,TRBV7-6,TGTGCCAGCAGTCGGACTAGCGGGGGAACCGGGGAGCTGTTTTTT,CASSRTSGGTGELFF
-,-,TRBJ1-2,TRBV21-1,TGTGCCAGCAGCACCCAAGGGCGGGGCAGGGGGCAAGTCAACTATGGCTACACCTTC,CASSTQGRGRGQVNYGYTF
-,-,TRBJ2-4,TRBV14,TGTGCCAGCAGCCAAGACCAGGCGGGCAAAAACATTCAGTACTTC,CASSQDQAGKNIQYF
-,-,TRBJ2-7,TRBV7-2,TGTGCCAGCAGCTCCCCTCGGGGAGTTTCGGACTTGGTTTACGAGCAGTACTTC,CASSSPRGVSDLVYEQYF
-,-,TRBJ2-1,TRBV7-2,TGTGCCAGCAGCTTAGAGATCCAGGGGTACAATGAGCAGTTCTTC,CASSLEIQGYNEQFF
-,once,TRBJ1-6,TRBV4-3,TGCGCCAGCAGCCAAGTTTTGGCTTCACCCCTCCACTTT,CASSQVLASPLHF